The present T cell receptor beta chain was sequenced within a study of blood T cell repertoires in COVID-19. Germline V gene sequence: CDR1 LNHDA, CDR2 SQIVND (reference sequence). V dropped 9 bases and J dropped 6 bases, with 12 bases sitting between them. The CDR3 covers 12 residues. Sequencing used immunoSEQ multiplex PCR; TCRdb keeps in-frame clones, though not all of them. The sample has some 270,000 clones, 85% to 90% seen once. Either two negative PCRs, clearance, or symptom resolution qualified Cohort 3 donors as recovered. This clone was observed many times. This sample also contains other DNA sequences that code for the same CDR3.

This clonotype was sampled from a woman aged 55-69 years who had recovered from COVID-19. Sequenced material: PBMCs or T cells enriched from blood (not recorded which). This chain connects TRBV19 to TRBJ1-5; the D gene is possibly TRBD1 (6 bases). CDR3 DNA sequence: TGTGCCAGCTGGGGGGGCGGTCAGCCCCAGCATTTT. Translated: CASWGGGQPQHF.